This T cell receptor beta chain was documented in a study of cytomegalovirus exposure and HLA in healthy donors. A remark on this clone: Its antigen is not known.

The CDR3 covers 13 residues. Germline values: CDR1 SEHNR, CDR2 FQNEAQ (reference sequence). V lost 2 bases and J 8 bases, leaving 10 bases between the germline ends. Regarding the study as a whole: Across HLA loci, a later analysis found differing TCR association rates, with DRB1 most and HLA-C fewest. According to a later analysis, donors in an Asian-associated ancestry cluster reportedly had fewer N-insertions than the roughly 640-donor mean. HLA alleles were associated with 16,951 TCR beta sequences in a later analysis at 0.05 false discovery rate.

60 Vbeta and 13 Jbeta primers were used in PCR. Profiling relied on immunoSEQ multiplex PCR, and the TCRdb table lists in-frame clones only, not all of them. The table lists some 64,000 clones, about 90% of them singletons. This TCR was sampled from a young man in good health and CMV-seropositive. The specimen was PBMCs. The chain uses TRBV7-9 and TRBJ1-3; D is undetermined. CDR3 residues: CASSLPSVYTIYF. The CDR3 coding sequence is TGTGCCAGCAGCTTACCCTCGGTGTACACCATATATTTT.